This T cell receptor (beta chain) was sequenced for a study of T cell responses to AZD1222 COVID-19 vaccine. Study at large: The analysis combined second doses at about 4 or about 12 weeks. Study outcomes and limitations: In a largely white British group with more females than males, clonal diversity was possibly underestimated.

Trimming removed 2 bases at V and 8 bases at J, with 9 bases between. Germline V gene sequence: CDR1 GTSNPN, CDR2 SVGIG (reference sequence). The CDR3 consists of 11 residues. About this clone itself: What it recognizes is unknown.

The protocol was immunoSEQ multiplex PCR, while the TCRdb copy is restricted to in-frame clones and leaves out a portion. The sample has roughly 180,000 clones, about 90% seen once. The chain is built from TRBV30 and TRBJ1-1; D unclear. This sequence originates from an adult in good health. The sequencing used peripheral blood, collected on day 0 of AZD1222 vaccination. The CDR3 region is CAWSNRHEAFF. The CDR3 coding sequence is TGTGCCTGGAGTAACCGACACGAAGCTTTCTTT. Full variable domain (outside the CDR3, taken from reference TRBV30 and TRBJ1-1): SQTIHQWPATLVQPVGSPLSLECTVEGTSNPNLYWYRQAAGRGLQLLFYSVGIGQISSEVPQNLSASRPQDRQFILSSKKLLLSDSGFYLCAWSNRHEAFFGQGTRLTVV.